The sequence of this T cell receptor (beta chain) was determined in a study of T cells after yellow fever vaccination. This clonotype was detected many times. The antigen is not known. The V and J ends lost 5 bases and 4 bases respectively, with 12 bases between them. This CDR3 has 13 amino acids. Germline CDR1 reads SGHTA; CDR2 reads FQGNSA. Study-level findings and limits: Most clones from primary vaccination resurfaced after the booster (around 97% CD4, around 90% CD8). FACS-sorted repertoires could harbor abundant contaminating bulk-population clonotypes.

The authors made TCR cDNA by 5'RACE template switching, adding a universal primer site and UMIs. TCRdb reprocessed the 5' RACE reads with MiXCR, giving one entry per CDR3 protein. The sample comprises some 300,000 distinct CDR3 sequences, about 10% of which are singletons, and about 3% rests with the top ten. This sequence was found in a man younger than 30 who received the YFV17D yellow fever vaccine. The chain joins TRBV7-2 to TRBJ2-7; no firm D call. Material: CD4+ T cells sorted from PBMCs, obtained 45 days after the yellow fever booster vaccination. DNA of the CDR3: TGTGCCAGCAGCCCCCCGGGCCCTTACGAGCAGTACTTC. Amino acids: CASSPPGPYEQYF.